These 32 T cell receptor beta chains share one sample of origin, sequenced in a study of blood T cell repertoires in COVID-19. Measured with immunoSEQ multiplex PCR; TCRdb has only the in-frame clones, and not every one. The table includes around 270,000 clones, 84% detected once. The sample comprised peripheral blood. The receptors here all came from a woman between 35 and 50 years old who had recovered from COVID-19.

This chain links TRBV12-3 or TRBV12-4 with TRBJ2-7; possibly TRBD2 for D (5 bases). V was pared by 2 bases and J by 2 bases, with 7 bases between. The CDR3 extends over 13 amino acids. The CDR3 here is CASSLLRAYEQYF. DNA of the CDR3: TGTGCCAGCAGTTTACTGCGGGCCTACGAGCAGTACTTC.

V and J are TRBV2 and TRBJ2-3; D remains ambiguous. CDR3 length: 12 residues. Germline CDR1 is SNHLY and CDR2 is FYNNEI. Trimming shortened V by 7 bases and J by 1 base, and 6 bases separated the two germline ends. The CDR3 is CASTAGTDTQYF. The CDR3 coding sequence is TGTGCCAGCACGGCGGGCACAGATACGCAGTATTTT.

The V and J genes are TRBV6-5 and TRBJ2-1; D might be TRBD1 (6 bases). The CDR3 spans 12 residues. With 6 bases removed from V and 8 bases from J, the gap between germline ends came to 11 bases. Germline lookup yields CDR1 MNHEY and CDR2 SVGAGI. The CDR3 DNA reads TGTGCCAGCAGGCAGGGGCGGGATGAGCAGTTCTTC. Its protein product is CASRQGRDEQFF.

This rearrangement joins TRBV11-2 to TRBJ2-3, with 12 bases lining up with TRBD2. CDR3 size: 16 residues. From germline, CDR1 is SGHAT and CDR2 FQNNGV. Losses at the gene ends were 5 bases for V and 4 bases for J; bases not matched to a gene: 7. The CDR3 sequence: CASSPLRLAGADTQYF. In DNA form, the CDR3 reads TGTGCCAGCAGCCCGCTCCGACTAGCGGGGGCAGATACGCAGTATTTT. The full variable domain, in which reference TRBV11-2 and TRBJ2-3 provide the parts outside the CDR3, is EAGVAQSPRYKIIEKRQSVAFWCNPISGHATLYWYQQILGQGPKLLIQFQNNGVVDDSQLPKDRFSAERLKGVDSTLKIQPAKLEDSAVYLCASSPLRLAGADTQYFGPGTRLTVL.

The chain recombines TRBV11-2 with TRBJ1-1; D uncertain. This CDR3 comprises 12 residues. Trimming removed 5 bases at V and 1 base at J, with 5 bases between. Germline V gives CDR1 SGHAT, CDR2 FQNNGV. This CDR3 reads CASSLANTEAFF. The CDR3 DNA is TGTGCCAGCAGCCTGGCGAACACTGAAGCTTTCTTT.

This clone has just a few counts. The rearrangement joins TRBV28 to TRBJ2-2, with 9 nucleotides matching TRBD1. The V gene's germline CDR1 is MDHEN and CDR2 SYDVKM. The J segment lost 6 bases and the V segment lost 6 bases, leaving 11 bases of the junction unmatched. The CDR3 extends over 16 amino acids. The CDR3 is CASSVLGTGMAGELFF. The CDR3, as DNA: TGTGCCAGCAGCGTTTTAGGGACAGGGATGGCCGGGGAGCTGTTTTTT.

This clone was seen a single time. The V gene is TRBV2, the J gene TRBJ1-2; 7 nucleotides line up with TRBD1. The V segment lost 5 bases and the J segment 4 bases; nucleotides outside the gene matches: 4. The V gene's germline CDR1 is SNHLY and CDR2 FYNNEI. The CDR3 consists of 13 residues. The CDR3 coding sequence is TGTGCCAGCAGTATACAGGGGACCTATGGCTACACCTTC. Its translation: CASSIQGTYGYTF. Full variable domain (outside the CDR3, taken from reference TRBV2 and TRBJ1-2): EPEVTQTPSHQVTQMGQEVILRCVPISNHLYFYWYRQILGQKVEFLVSFYNNEISEKSEIFDDQFSVERPDGSNFTLKIRSTKLEDSAMYFCASSIQGTYGYTFGSGTRLTVV.

This chain joins TRBV7-8 and TRBJ2-6, with 10 positions matching TRBD1. The V and J ends lost 2 bases and 1 base, in that order; junction bases with no gene match: 5. Per germline, CDR1 SGHVS and CDR2 FQNEAQ. The CDR3 loop spans 18 amino acids. The CDR3 bases are TGTGCCAGCAGCTTACGGGACAGGGGTATGTCTGGGGCCAACGTCCTGACTTTC. The encoded protein is CASSLRDRGMSGANVLTF.

This clone came up a few times. This chain uses TRBV28 with TRBJ1-2; 7 bases map to TRBD1. This CDR3 contains 12 residues. With V trimmed by 6 bases and J by 7 bases, 5 bases remained unmatched. CDR1 and CDR2 from the germline V gene are MDHEN and SYDVKM. The CDR3 loop is CASSYRGLGYTF. CDR3 in DNA: TGTGCCAGCAGCTACAGGGGCCTTGGCTACACCTTC.

This clone was seen at least ten times. CDR3 in amino acids: CASTPFGGAGDQPQHF. CDR3 nucleotides: TGTGCCAGCACCCCCTTTGGCGGGGCAGGAGATCAGCCCCAGCATTTT. V usage is TRBV6-2 or TRBV6-3 and J usage is TRBJ1-5; D perhaps matches TRBD1 (5 bases). CDR1 and CDR2 from the germline V gene are MNHEY and SVGEGT. This CDR3 spans 16 amino acids. The germline V and J ends were trimmed by 7 bases and 5 bases, with 21 bases remaining between them.

Comments on this clone: Other DNA sequences from this sample encode an identical CDR3 as well. V usage is TRBV20-1 and J usage is TRBJ1-1; D uncertain. Germline CDR1 is DFQATT and CDR2 is SNEGSKA (reference sequence). The CDR3 covers 11 residues. The V and J ends lost 6 bases and 5 bases respectively, with 10 bases between them. The CDR3 spells CSAAGSTEAFF. CDR3 nucleotide sequence: TGCAGTGCCGCGGGGTCTACTGAAGCTTTCTTT.

This sequence joins TRBV30 and TRBJ2-1; D remains ambiguous. The V end lost 0 bases, the J end lost 4 bases, and 7 bases lay between the germline ends. CDR1 GTSNPN and CDR2 SVGIG come from the germline V gene (reference sequence). This CDR3 has 13 amino acids. DNA for the CDR3: TGTGCCTGGAGTGTACTTGTATACAATGAGCAGTTCTTC. Residues: CAWSVLVYNEQFF. The full variable domain, in which reference TRBV30 and TRBJ2-1 provide the parts outside the CDR3, is SQTIHQWPATLVQPVGSPLSLECTVEGTSNPNLYWYRQAAGRGLQLLFYSVGIGQISSEVPQNLSASRPQDRQFILSSKKLLLSDSGFYLCAWSVLVYNEQFFGPGTRLTVL.

CDR3 protein: CASSRGQQQETQYF. The CDR3 DNA reads as TGCGCCAGCAGCCGGGGACAGCAACAAGAGACCCAGTACTTC. The chain uses TRBV5-1 and TRBJ2-5, with TRBD1 matching over 7 bases. Germline lookup yields CDR1 SGHRS and CDR2 YFSETQ. J gave up 2 bases and V 4 bases, and 5 bases lay outside the gene matches. The CDR3 consists of 14 residues.

This clone was recorded a few times. This chain uses TRBV6-5 with TRBJ2-1; TRBD2 matches 10 bases. The junction had 4 bases not matched to a gene; V was cut back by 2 bases and J by 3 bases. Germline V gene sequence: CDR1 MNHEY, CDR2 SVGAGI. The CDR3 has 16 amino acids. This CDR3 is CASSYGGLAHYNEQFF. CDR3 nucleotide sequence: TGTGCCAGCAGTTACGGGGGACTAGCGCACTACAATGAGCAGTTCTTC.

V usage is TRBV5-1 and J usage is TRBJ1-1; TRBD1 matches 7 bases. J lost 3 bases, V lost 2 bases, and 10 bases had no gene match. The CDR3 extends over 16 amino acids. The germline V gene encodes CDR1 SGHRS and CDR2 YFSETQ. CDR3 region: CASSFGQAVLDTEAFF. In DNA form, the CDR3 reads TGCGCCAGCAGCTTCGGACAGGCCGTATTGGACACTGAAGCTTTCTTT. The full variable domain, rest sourced from reference TRBV5-1 and TRBJ1-1, is KAGVTQTPRYLIKTRGQQVTLSCSPISGHRSVSWYQQTPGQGLQFLFEYFSETQRNKGNFPGRFSGRQFSNSRSEMNVSTLELGDSALYLCASSFGQAVLDTEAFFGQGTRLTVV.

The genes are TRBV19 and TRBJ1-5; TRBD1 aligns across 9 bases. Germline CDR1 reads LNHDA; CDR2 reads SQIVND (reference sequence). After removal of 5 bases from V and 2 bases from J, the junction contained 25 bases not matched to a gene. The CDR3 has 22 amino acids. DNA for the CDR3: TGTGCCAGTAGTCTTAAACTTCCACAGGGGGCGCCGCTTTTAATCGGCAATCAGCCCCAGCATTTT. Translating gives CASSLKLPQGAPLLIGNQPQHF.

This clone was seen more than once but under ten times. This rearrangement joins TRBV10-3 to TRBJ1-2; D is uncertain. Germline V CDR1 and CDR2: ENHRY, SYGVKD. V was clipped by 0 bases and J by 6 bases, with 11 bases between them. This CDR3 comprises 14 residues. CDR3 bases: TGTGCCATCAGTGAGTCGTTGGAAACAGATGGCTACACCTTC. The encoded protein is CAISESLETDGYTF.

The chain recombines TRBV4-1 with TRBJ2-7; no firm D call. V dropped 0 bases and J dropped 0 bases, with 9 bases sitting between them. Per germline, CDR1 MGHRA and CDR2 YSYEKL. The CDR3 loop spans 15 amino acids. The CDR3 DNA reads as TGCGCCAGCAGCCAAGATATGTTCAGCTCCTACGAGCAGTACTTC. Translation gives CASSQDMFSSYEQYF.

The V call is TRBV7-8, the J call TRBJ1-2, with 7 bases matching TRBD1. Germline loops: CDR1 SGHVS, CDR2 FQNEAQ. The CDR3 contains 15 residues. V trimming: 0 bases; J trimming: 3 bases; junction bases outside the gene matches: 4. CDR3 amino acids: CASSLAQGGDYGYTF. The CDR3, as DNA: TGTGCCAGCAGCTTAGCGCAGGGGGGTGACTATGGCTACACCTTC.

This chain joins TRBV5-1 and TRBJ1-4, with D possibly matching TRBD1 (6 bases). The germline V and J ends were trimmed by 3 bases and 0 bases, with 9 bases remaining between them. The CDR3 loop spans 15 amino acids. Germline CDR1 SGHRS, CDR2 YFSETQ. DNA for the CDR3: TGCGCCAGCAGCTCGGGGACACCAACTAATGAAAAACTGTTTTTT. Translating gives CASSSGTPTNEKLFF.

The chain carries TRBV6-5 and TRBJ1-2; 7 bases fit TRBD1. The CDR3 has 13 amino acids. Germline V gene sequence: CDR1 MNHEY, CDR2 SVGAGI. Germline trimming cut 10 bases from V and 6 bases from J; bases unmatched to any gene: 11. The CDR3 region has the DNA TGTGCCACTAAAAGAGAGGGGGCCCATGGCTACACCTTC. Translation: CATKREGAHGYTF.

A note on this clone: A read error may account for a junction end that differs from germline. The chain is built from TRBV29-1 and TRBJ1-1; no clear D. In germline, CDR1 is SQVTM, CDR2 ANQGSEA. CDR3 size: 13 residues. CDR3 loop: CSVRGLMKTEAFF. DNA of the CDR3: TGCAGCGTTAGAGGCCTTATGAAGACTGAAGCTTTCTTT.

This chain links TRBV6-5 with TRBJ1-1, with TRBD1 identical over 7 bases. Germline V CDR1 and CDR2: MNHEY, SVGAGI. The junction had 7 bases not matched to a gene; V was cut back by 2 bases and J by 4 bases. The CDR3 runs 15 residues. CDR3 sequence reads: CASSYKGALGTEAFF. The CDR3, as DNA: TGTGCCAGCAGTTACAAGGGGGCGCTGGGCACTGAAGCTTTCTTT.

This CDR3 is CASSSAEIRVSGANVLTF. The CDR3 DNA reads TGCGCCAGCAGCTCGGCCGAAATCAGGGTCTCTGGGGCCAACGTCCTGACTTTC. This chain joins TRBV5-1 and TRBJ2-6; TRBD1 might be the D (5 bases). The CDR3 sequence is 18 residues long. V was pared by 3 bases and J by 0 bases, with 16 bases between. Germline CDR1 SGHRS, CDR2 YFSETQ. Using reference TRBV5-1 and TRBJ2-6 for the parts outside the CDR3, the full variable domain is KAGVTQTPRYLIKTRGQQVTLSCSPISGHRSVSWYQQTPGQGLQFLFEYFSETQRNKGNFPGRFSGRQFSNSRSEMNVSTLELGDSALYLCASSSAEIRVSGANVLTFGAGSRLTVL.

In its sample, this clone was seen once. The chain employs TRBV6-5 and TRBJ1-1; D call uncertain. Trimming shortened V by 2 bases and J by 3 bases, and 7 bases separated the two germline ends. The CDR3 has 13 amino acids. In germline, CDR1 is MNHEY, CDR2 SVGAGI. CDR3: CASSYESYTEAFF. The CDR3 nucleotides read TGTGCCAGCAGTTACGAGTCGTACACTGAAGCTTTCTTT.

The chain is built from TRBV6-2 or TRBV6-3 and TRBJ1-5; 10 nucleotides line up with TRBD1. The CDR3 length is 18 residues. The V gene's germline CDR1 is MNHEY and CDR2 SVGEGT. Unmatched junction bases numbered 11, after V lost 2 bases and J lost 4 bases. For the CDR3, the DNA is TGTGCCAGCAGTTACGGGGGATTGGGACAGGGGAGAAATCAGCCCCAGCATTTT. Amino acids: CASSYGGLGQGRNQPQHF.

The rearrangement joins TRBV10-2 to TRBJ1-4, with D tentatively TRBD1 (5 bases). Germline CDR1 and CDR2: WSHSY and SAAADI. Trimming removed 0 bases from V and 8 bases from J, with 13 bases in between. The CDR3 length is 15 residues. CDR3 sequence reads: CASSESSGFNEKLFF. The CDR3 region has the DNA TGCGCCAGCAGTGAGTCATCAGGGTTTAACGAAAAACTGTTTTTT.

A remark on this clone: The sample has other DNA sequences that encode this CDR3 too. This sequence joins TRBV5-1 and TRBJ2-5; D unclear. The CDR3 covers 13 residues. Germline values: CDR1 SGHRS, CDR2 YFSETQ. Between the trimmed V and J ends, which lost 1 base and 1 base, there was a span of 5 bases. The CDR3 nucleotides read TGCGCCAGCAGCTTGACAGTCCAAGAGACCCAGTACTTC. Residues: CASSLTVQETQYF.

The genes are TRBV2 and TRBJ1-2; maybe TRBD1 (6 bases). Trimming shortened V by 6 bases and J by 3 bases, and 11 bases separated the two germline ends. Looked up from germline, CDR1 is SNHLY and CDR2 is FYNNEI. The length of the CDR3 is 13 residues. The CDR3 loop reads CASRVGQDYGYTF. Written as DNA, the CDR3 is TGTGCCAGCAGGGTGGGACAAGACTATGGCTACACCTTC.

This clone was counted a single time. The genes are TRBV28 and TRBJ1-2; D uncertain. This CDR3 region has 14 residues. V dropped 3 bases and J dropped 4 bases, with 12 bases sitting between them. Germline lookup yields CDR1 MDHEN and CDR2 SYDVKM. CDR3 protein: CASSLGPGGYGYTF. CDR3 DNA sequence: TGTGCCAGCAGTTTGGGTCCGGGAGGCTATGGCTACACCTTC.

The chain joins TRBV7-8 to TRBJ2-5, with D possibly matching TRBD2 (6 bases). Trimming pared 1 base from V and 4 bases from J, leaving 16 bases between. The CDR3 has 16 amino acids. Germline CDR1 and CDR2: SGHVS and FQNEAQ. The CDR3 region is CASSLGRGLLGETQYF. In DNA, the CDR3 is TGTGCCAGCAGCTTAGGGAGGGGACTTTTAGGAGAGACCCAGTACTTC.

V usage is TRBV28 and J usage is TRBJ2-5, with 8 bases fitting TRBD2. Germline V gene data show CDR1 as MDHEN and CDR2 as SYDVKM. This CDR3 is built from 14 residues. V was clipped by 4 bases and J by 5 bases; unmatched bases: 6. The CDR3 region is CASSSRGGSETQYF. CDR3 DNA sequence: TGTGCCAGCAGTTCCCGGGGGGGGTCGGAGACCCAGTACTTC.